Listed here are 29 T cell receptor beta chains from one sample, sequenced in a study of cytomegalovirus exposure and HLA in healthy donors. 60 Vbeta and 13 Jbeta primers were used in PCR. TCRdb keeps only in-frame clones here, not all; method: immunoSEQ multiplex PCR. This table holds roughly 100,000 clones, about 83% found once. Sequencing was performed on PBMCs. Receptor source: a female donor in good health and CMV-seropositive.

V is TRBV5-1 and J is TRBJ2-2; 9 nucleotides align to TRBD2. CDR3 size: 18 residues. Germline V gene lookup returns CDR1 SGHRS and CDR2 YFSETQ. The V segment lost 3 bases and the J segment 5 bases; nucleotides outside the gene matches: 14. The CDR3 DNA follows: TGCGCCAGCAGCTCCCCCGGGTTAGCGGGAGCAGGGACCGGGGAGCTGTTTTTT. Residues: CASSSPGLAGAGTGELFF.

J is TRBJ1-2 and V is TRBV4-2; a weak D match, TRBD1 (5 bases). Germline-derived CDR1 and CDR2 are LGHNA and YNFKEQ. The CDR3 is 16 amino acids. Trimming pared 1 base from V and 1 base from J, leaving 13 bases between. The CDR3 nucleotides read TGTGCCAGCAGCCAAGGGCAGGGTCCCAATAACTATGGCTACACCTTC. It yields the protein CASSQGQGPNNYGYTF.

The rearrangement links TRBV4-2 to TRBJ2-5; the D gene is possibly TRBD2 (5 bases). The CDR3 runs 14 residues. The ends were cut back, 0 bases at V and 5 bases at J, with 10 bases in the middle. Germline V CDR1 and CDR2: LGHNA, YNFKEQ. In DNA form, the CDR3 reads TGTGCCAGCAGCCAAGAATGGACTGGCGAGACCCAGTACTTC. This gives the protein CASSQEWTGETQYF.

The rearrangement links TRBV7-9 to TRBJ2-7; 14 bases align to TRBD2. The trim removed 5 bases at V and 6 bases at J, leaving 15 bases unmatched. Germline V lookup: CDR1 SEHNR, CDR2 FQNEAQ (reference sequence). The CDR3 is 18 residues long. The CDR3 DNA follows: TGTGCCAGCAGCCCAAGACTCGGGACTAGCGGGAGAGTTGGCGAGCAGTACTTC. Encoded protein: CASSPRLGTSGRVGEQYF.

This chain connects TRBV7-2 to TRBJ2-1; 14 bases match TRBD2. The junction had 4 bases not matched to a gene; V was cut back by 5 bases and J by 7 bases. Germline V gene lookup returns CDR1 SGHTA and CDR2 FQGNSA. The CDR3 loop spans 15 amino acids. CDR3 nucleotides: TGTGCCAGCAGCCGTGGACTAGCGGGGGGTAATGAGCAGTTCTTC. Translating it yields CASSRGLAGGNEQFF.

V gene TRBV7-6 combines with J gene TRBJ2-5, with D possibly being TRBD1 (5 bases). The CDR3 extends over 13 amino acids. Between the trimmed V and J ends, which lost 6 bases and 5 bases, there was a span of 13 bases. Germline V gene data show CDR1 as SGHVS and CDR2 as FNYEAQ. The CDR3 here is CASSHRGRETQYF. The DNA of the CDR3 is TGTGCCAGCAGTCATAGGGGTAGGGAGACCCAGTACTTC. The full variable domain, rest sourced from reference TRBV7-6 and TRBJ2-5, is GAGVSQSPRYKVTKRGQDVALRCDPISGHVSLYWYRQALGQGPEFLTYFNYEAQQDKSGLPNDRFSAERPEGSISTLTIQRTEQRDSAMYRCASSHRGRETQYFGPGTRLLVL.

V usage is TRBV7-8 and J usage is TRBJ2-7; 7 positions match TRBD1. Per the germline V gene, CDR1 is SGHVS and CDR2 is FQNEAQ. V dropped 3 bases and J dropped 3; count of bases not matched to a gene: 2. There are 13 residues in the CDR3. CDR3 DNA: TGTGCCAGCAGCTTGGGACAGTACTACGAGCAGTACTTC. Its protein is CASSLGQYYEQYF.

This clone was seen a few times. This chain connects TRBV30 to TRBJ2-5; TRBD2 might be the D (6 bases). CDR1 is GTSNPN and CDR2 is SVGIG in the germline V gene (reference sequence). V lost 0 bases to trimming and J lost 4 bases, with 15 bases between them. This CDR3 contains 15 residues. CDR3 loop: CAWSVAGGGSETQYF. For the CDR3, the DNA is TGTGCCTGGAGTGTAGCCGGGGGAGGTTCAGAGACCCAGTACTTC.

V and J are TRBV7-9 and TRBJ2-7, with D possibly TRBD2 on 7 matching bases. Trimming removed 5 bases at V and 2 bases at J, with 19 bases between. In germline, CDR1 is SEHNR, CDR2 FQNEAQ (reference sequence). This CDR3 contains 16 residues. The CDR3 here is CASSPLGAGAPYEQYF. CDR3 bases: TGTGCCAGCAGCCCCCTGGGGGCGGGGGCTCCCTACGAGCAGTACTTC.

The genes are TRBV7-3 and TRBJ2-5; tentatively, D is TRBD2 (6 bases). There are 15 residues in the CDR3. Trimming shortened V by 5 bases and J by 4 bases, and 17 bases separated the two germline ends. From germline, CDR1 is SGHTA and CDR2 FQGTGA. This chain's CDR3 is CASSEEPGTGETQYF. The CDR3 DNA reads TGTGCCAGCAGCGAGGAACCCGGGACTGGAGAGACCCAGTACTTC.

The chain has TRBV5-1 and TRBJ1-1; possibly TRBD1 for D (5 bases). The CDR3 runs to 14 residues. Trimming took off 4 bases at V and 1 base at J, with 11 bases between the two ends. The V gene's germline CDR1 is SGHRS and CDR2 YFSETQ. CDR3 coding DNA: TGCGCCAGCAGCCCGCCCGGGGGGAACACTGAAGCTTTCTTT. Protein sequence: CASSPPGGNTEAFF.

The J gene is TRBJ1-2, the V gene TRBV7-2, with no clear D. The CDR3 is 12 amino acids. V was cut by 5 bases and J by 11 bases, with 15 bases left in between. Germline CDR1 SGHTA, CDR2 FQGNSA. CDR3 amino acids: CASSPLRVFYTF. Written as DNA, the CDR3 is TGTGCCAGCAGCCCCCTGCGTGTATTTTACACCTTC.

In this sample, this clone turned up once. The chain has TRBV7-2 and TRBJ2-7; 8 nucleotides align to TRBD2. This CDR3 region has 16 residues. CDR1 and CDR2 (germline): SGHTA, FQGNSA. Germline trimming cut 5 bases from V and 2 bases from J; bases unmatched to any gene: 11. DNA for the CDR3: TGTGCCAGCAGCCATACCACGGGGGGGCCCCCCTACGAGCAGTACTTC. Translating it yields CASSHTTGGPPYEQYF.

This chain connects TRBV7-6 to TRBJ2-3; 13 bases map to TRBD2. This CDR3 is 17 amino acids long. Germline V lookup: CDR1 SGHVS, CDR2 FNYEAQ. Germline trimming cut 5 bases from V and 3 bases from J; bases unmatched to any gene: 8. The CDR3 nucleotides read TGTGCCAGCAGCCCCCGACTAGCGGGAGGAAGTACAGATACGCAGTATTTT. The encoded protein is CASSPRLAGGSTDTQYF. Based on the CDR3 plus reference TRBV7-6 and TRBJ2-3, the full variable domain is GAGVSQSPRYKVTKRGQDVALRCDPISGHVSLYWYRQALGQGPEFLTYFNYEAQQDKSGLPNDRFSAERPEGSISTLTIQRTEQRDSAMYRCASSPRLAGGSTDTQYFGPGTRLTVL.

This clone was observed a handful of times. V gene TRBV20-1 combines with J gene TRBJ2-1; unclear D gene. This CDR3 has 9 residues. Germline values: CDR1 DFQATT, CDR2 SNEGSKA (reference sequence). V was shortened by 6 bases and J by 10 bases, with 7 bases between the two germline ends. CDR3 sequence reads: CSALREQFF. In nucleotides, the CDR3 is TGCAGTGCCCTCCGGGAGCAGTTCTTC.

This chain connects TRBV6-1 to TRBJ2-1; 13 bases fit TRBD2. V was pared by 5 bases and J by 9 bases, with 7 bases of the junction left unmatched. This CDR3 contains 15 residues. Germline CDR1 reads MNHNS; CDR2 reads SASEGT. The CDR3 reads CASSSGTSGTGEQFF. The CDR3 region has the DNA TGTGCCAGCAGTTCCGGGACTAGCGGGACTGGTGAGCAGTTCTTC.

This chain joins TRBV5-4 and TRBJ2-3; possible D gene TRBD1, 5 bases. The length of the CDR3 is 15 residues. Germline CDR1 SGHNT, CDR2 YYREEE (reference sequence). V lost 0 bases and J lost 0, with 8 bases in between. The CDR3 bases are TGTGCCAGCAGCTTGGATCAGGGCAGCACAGATACGCAGTATTTT. Translated: CASSLDQGSTDTQYF.

Only a few counts were recorded for this clone. The chain employs TRBV9 and TRBJ2-7, with TRBD1 matching 7 bases. The CDR3 is 15 amino acids. The V gene end was trimmed by 0 bases and the J gene end by 5 bases; junction bases not matched to a gene: 8. Germline V gives CDR1 SGDLS, CDR2 YYNGEE. CDR3 protein: CASSVGGRGMDEQYF. The CDR3 nucleotides read TGTGCCAGCAGCGTAGGCGGCAGGGGGATGGACGAGCAGTACTTC. Full variable domain (remainder filled in from reference TRBV9 and TRBJ2-7): DSGVTQTPKHLITATGQRVTLRCSPRSGDLSVYWYQQSLDQGLQFLIQYYNGEERAKGNILERFSAQQFPDLHSELNLSSLELGDSALYFCASSVGGRGMDEQYFGPGTRLTVT.

V gene TRBV5-1 combines with J gene TRBJ2-1; D gene ambiguous. Germline loops: CDR1 SGHRS, CDR2 YFSETQ. The CDR3 spans 15 residues. Trimming took 4 bases from V and 5 from J, leaving 16 bases between them. The DNA for the CDR3 is TGCGCCAGCAGCCTCGAGTCCGGTACTAACAATGAGCAGTTCTTC. Its translation: CASSLESGTNNEQFF.

The V gene is TRBV6-1, the J gene TRBJ2-7; 9 bases line up with TRBD1. CDR1 is MNHNS, CDR2 SASEGT, per germline. With V trimmed by 10 bases and J by 3 bases, 10 bases remained unmatched. The CDR3 consists of 14 residues. CDR3 coding DNA: TGTGCCACCCTTTTACAGGGGGCGAGCTACGAGCAGTACTTC. This translates into CATLLQGASYEQYF.

The rearrangement links TRBV9 to TRBJ2-5; 12 bases fit TRBD1. The CDR3 is 20 residues long. CDR1 SGDLS and CDR2 YYNGEE come from the germline V gene. J lost 5 bases, V lost 0 bases, and 17 bases had no gene match. Here the CDR3 DNA reads TGTGCCAGCAGCGTAGTCCCATTCCCCGGGGGACAGGGGGCGCGGGAGACCCAGTACTTC. This codes for CASSVVPFPGGQGARETQYF.

The J gene is TRBJ1-2, the V gene TRBV19; tentatively, D is TRBD1 (5 bases). The CDR3 sequence is 13 residues long. Trimming left V 10 bases short and J 1 base short, with 13 bases between. Germline V gives CDR1 LNHDA, CDR2 SQIVND (reference sequence). CDR3 region: CATAGLINYGYTF. DNA for the CDR3: TGTGCCACCGCGGGACTCATTAACTATGGCTACACCTTC.

This sequence joins TRBV5-5 and TRBJ2-3; 7 bases map to TRBD1. This CDR3 comprises 17 residues. Looked up from germline, CDR1 is SGHKS and CDR2 is YYEKEE (reference sequence). Trimming at V came to 4 bases and at J to 1 base, leaving 12 bases not matched to a gene. In DNA form, the CDR3 reads TGTGCCAGCAGCCGTGGAACCGGGACAGAAGGCACAGATACGCAGTATTTT. Residues: CASSRGTGTEGTDTQYF. The complete variable domain, with remaining parts taken from reference TRBV5-5 and TRBJ2-3, reads DAGVTQSPTHLIKTRGQQVTLRCSPISGHKSVSWYQQVLGQGPQFIFQYYEKEERGRGNFPDRFSARQFPNYSSELNVNALLLGDSALYLCASSRGTGTEGTDTQYFGPGTRLTVL.

In its sample, this clone was seen a few times. V usage is TRBV29-1 and J usage is TRBJ1-1; 10 nucleotides align to TRBD1. Trimming removed 7 bases from V and 1 base from J; junction bases left unmatched: 6. CDR1 is SQVTM and CDR2 is ANQGSEA in the germline V gene. The CDR3 extends over 14 amino acids. CDR3 sequence (DNA): TGCAGCGCTGGGGACAGGGGAAGGAACACTGAAGCTTTCTTT. This codes for CSAGDRGRNTEAFF.

The chain is built from TRBV5-1 and TRBJ2-3; no reliable D call. V gave up 0 bases and J gave up 4 bases, with 12 bases separating them. The CDR3 loop spans 15 amino acids. Per the germline V gene, CDR1 is SGHRS and CDR2 is YFSETQ. The CDR3 nucleotides read TGCGCCAGCAGCTTGGCCTCAAAAGGAGCAGATACGCAGTATTTT. Translated, it gives CASSLASKGADTQYF.

J is TRBJ1-1 and V is TRBV7-9, with D uncertain. The V end was cut by 4 bases, the J end by 0 bases, with 3 bases between. The CDR3 length is 12 residues. Germline CDR1 is SEHNR and CDR2 is FQNEAQ (reference sequence). The CDR3 nucleotides are TGTGCCAGCAGCTATATGAACACTGAAGCTTTCTTT. As protein: CASSYMNTEAFF.

The chain couples TRBV9 to TRBJ1-1, with 11 bases that match TRBD1. Germline V gene sequence: CDR1 SGDLS, CDR2 YYNGEE. The V segment lost 2 bases and the J segment 4 bases; nucleotides outside the gene matches: 4. The CDR3 extends over 15 amino acids. CDR3 nucleotides: TGTGCCAGCAGCGTGGGCGGGACAGGGGGCACTGAAGCTTTCTTT. Amino acids: CASSVGGTGGTEAFF. The complete variable domain, with remaining parts taken from reference TRBV9 and TRBJ1-1, reads DSGVTQTPKHLITATGQRVTLRCSPRSGDLSVYWYQQSLDQGLQFLIQYYNGEERAKGNILERFSAQQFPDLHSELNLSSLELGDSALYFCASSVGGTGGTEAFFGQGTRLTVV.

This chain uses TRBV14 with TRBJ2-6; D is perhaps TRBD2 (6 bases). The germline V and J ends were trimmed by 4 bases and 0 bases, with 10 bases remaining between them. Per the germline V gene, CDR1 is SGHDN and CDR2 is FVKESK. CDR3 length: 16 residues. The CDR3 loop reads CASSLGGYSGANVLTF. For the CDR3, the DNA is TGTGCCAGCAGCCTCGGGGGATACTCTGGGGCCAACGTCCTGACTTTC. The complete variable domain, with remaining parts taken from reference TRBV14 and TRBJ2-6, reads EAGVTQFPSHSVIEKGQTVTLRCDPISGHDNLYWYRRVMGKEIKFLLHFVKESKQDESGMPNNRFLAERTGGTYSTLKVQPAELEDSGVYFCASSLGGYSGANVLTFGAGSRLTVL.

The V and J genes are TRBV28 and TRBJ2-2; 10 positions match TRBD1. Per the germline V gene, CDR1 is MDHEN and CDR2 is SYDVKM. The CDR3 consists of 15 residues. With V trimmed by 6 bases and J by 0 bases, 1 base remained unmatched. Written as DNA, the CDR3 is TGTGCCAGCAGGGGACAGGGGACGAACACCGGGGAGCTGTTTTTT. This gives the protein CASRGQGTNTGELFF.